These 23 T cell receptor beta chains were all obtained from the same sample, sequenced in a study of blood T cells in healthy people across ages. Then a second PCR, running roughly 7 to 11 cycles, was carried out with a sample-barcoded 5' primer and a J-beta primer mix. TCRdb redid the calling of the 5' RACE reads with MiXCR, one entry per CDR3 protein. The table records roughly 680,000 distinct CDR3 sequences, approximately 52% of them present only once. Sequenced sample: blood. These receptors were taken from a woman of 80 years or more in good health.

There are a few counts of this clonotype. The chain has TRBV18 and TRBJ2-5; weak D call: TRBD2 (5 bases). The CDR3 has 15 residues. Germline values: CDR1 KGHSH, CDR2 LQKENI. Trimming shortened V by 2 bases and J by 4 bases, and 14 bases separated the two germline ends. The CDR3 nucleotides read TGTGCCAGCTCACCAGTGAGGGCTCGGGGAGAGACCCAGTACTTC. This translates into CASSPVRARGETQYF.

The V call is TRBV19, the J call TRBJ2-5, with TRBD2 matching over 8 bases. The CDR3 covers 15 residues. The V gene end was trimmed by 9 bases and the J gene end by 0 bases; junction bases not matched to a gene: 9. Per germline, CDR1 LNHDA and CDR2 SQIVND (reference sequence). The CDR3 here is CASRPNSGDQETQYF. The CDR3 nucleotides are TGTGCCAGCAGACCCAATAGCGGGGACCAAGAGACCCAGTACTTC.

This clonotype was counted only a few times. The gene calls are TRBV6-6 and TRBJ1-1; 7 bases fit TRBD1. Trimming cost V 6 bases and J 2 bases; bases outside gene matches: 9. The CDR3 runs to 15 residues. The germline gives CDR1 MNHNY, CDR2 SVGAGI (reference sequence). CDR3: CASRSSDRANTEAFF. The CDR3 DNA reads TGTGCCAGCAGGAGCTCCGACAGGGCAAACACTGAAGCTTTCTTT.

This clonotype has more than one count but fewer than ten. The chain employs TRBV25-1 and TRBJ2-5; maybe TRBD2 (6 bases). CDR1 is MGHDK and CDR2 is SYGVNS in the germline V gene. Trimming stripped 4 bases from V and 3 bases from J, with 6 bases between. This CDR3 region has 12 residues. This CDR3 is CASSAGEETQYF. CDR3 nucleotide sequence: TGTGCCAGCAGTGCGGGGGAAGAGACCCAGTACTTC. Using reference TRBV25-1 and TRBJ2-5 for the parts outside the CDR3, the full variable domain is EADIYQTPRYLVIGTGKKITLECSQTMGHDKMYWYQQDPGMELHLIHYSYGVNSTEKGDLSSESTVSRIRTEHFPLTLESARPSHTSQYLCASSAGEETQYFGPGTRLLVL.

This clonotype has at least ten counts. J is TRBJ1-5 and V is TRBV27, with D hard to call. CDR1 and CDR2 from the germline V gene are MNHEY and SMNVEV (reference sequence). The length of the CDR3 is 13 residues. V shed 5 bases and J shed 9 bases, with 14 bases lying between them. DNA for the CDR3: TGTGCCAGCAGTGGCGGAGGGTTTGGGCCCCAGCATTTT. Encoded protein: CASSGGGFGPQHF.

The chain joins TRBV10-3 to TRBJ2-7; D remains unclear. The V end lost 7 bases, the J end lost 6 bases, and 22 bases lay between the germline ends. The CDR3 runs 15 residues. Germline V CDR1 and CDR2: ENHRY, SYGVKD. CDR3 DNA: TGTGCCATCACCCACCCCTCACCTTGGGCTCGCGAGCAGTACTTC. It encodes CAITHPSPWAREQYF.

CDR3 nucleotide sequence: TGTGCCAGCAGCCCCCGGCTAGCGGGGATTGAGACCCAGTACTTC. As protein: CASSPRLAGIETQYF. This sequence joins TRBV4-2 and TRBJ2-5, with 9 bases that match TRBD2. Looked up from germline, CDR1 is LGHNA and CDR2 is YNFKEQ. The CDR3 is 15 amino acids. V trimming: 4 bases; J trimming: 5 bases; junction bases outside the gene matches: 8.

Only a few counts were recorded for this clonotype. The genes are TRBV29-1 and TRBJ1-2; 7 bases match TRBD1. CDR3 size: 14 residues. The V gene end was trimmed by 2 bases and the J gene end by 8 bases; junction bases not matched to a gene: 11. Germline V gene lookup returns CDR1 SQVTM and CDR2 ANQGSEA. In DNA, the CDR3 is TGCAGCGTTGAAAGGATGGGACAGTCCGCGGGCTACACCTTC. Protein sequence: CSVERMGQSAGYTF.

CDR3 region: CASSATAVPYEQYF. As DNA, the CDR3 is TGTGCCAGCAGCGCCACAGCGGTCCCCTACGAGCAGTACTTC. The rearrangement uses TRBV7-9 and TRBJ2-7, with D perhaps TRBD2 (5 bases). Germline assignment: CDR1 SEHNR and CDR2 FQNEAQ (reference sequence). V lost 5 bases and J 2 bases, leaving 13 bases between the germline ends. The CDR3 has 14 residues.

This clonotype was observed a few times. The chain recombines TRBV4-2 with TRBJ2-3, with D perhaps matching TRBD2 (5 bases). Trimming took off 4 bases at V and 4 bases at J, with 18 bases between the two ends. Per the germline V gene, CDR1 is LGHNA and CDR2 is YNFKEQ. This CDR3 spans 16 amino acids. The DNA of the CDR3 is TGTGCCAGCAGCCGGGGAGAAGGGTCGATGTCAGATACGCAGTATTTT. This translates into CASSRGEGSMSDTQYF.

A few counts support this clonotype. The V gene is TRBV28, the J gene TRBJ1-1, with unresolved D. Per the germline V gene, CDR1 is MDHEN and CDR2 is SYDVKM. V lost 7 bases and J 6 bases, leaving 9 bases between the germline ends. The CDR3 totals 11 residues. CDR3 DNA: TGTGCCAGCACTCACTGGCCTGAAGCTTTCTTT. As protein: CASTHWPEAFF.

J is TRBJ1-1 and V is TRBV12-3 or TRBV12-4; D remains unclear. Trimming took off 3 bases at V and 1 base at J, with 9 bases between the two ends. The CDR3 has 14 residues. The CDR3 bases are TGTGCCAGCAGTTTGTGGGGATCGAACACTGAAGCTTTCTTT. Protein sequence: CASSLWGSNTEAFF.

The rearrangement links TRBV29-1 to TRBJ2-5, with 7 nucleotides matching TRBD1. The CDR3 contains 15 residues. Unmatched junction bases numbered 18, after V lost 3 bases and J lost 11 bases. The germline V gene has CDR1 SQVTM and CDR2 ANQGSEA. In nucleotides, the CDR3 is TGCAGCGTTGAGAGGGAACAGGGGACCTACAATGAGCAGTACTTC. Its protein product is CSVEREQGTYNEQYF. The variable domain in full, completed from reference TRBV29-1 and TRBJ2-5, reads SAVISQKPSRDICQRGTSLTIQCQVDSQVTMMFWYRQQPGQSLTLIATANQGSEATYESGFVIDKFPISRPNLTFSTLTVSNMSPEDSSIYLCSVEREQGTYNEQYFGPGTRLLVL.

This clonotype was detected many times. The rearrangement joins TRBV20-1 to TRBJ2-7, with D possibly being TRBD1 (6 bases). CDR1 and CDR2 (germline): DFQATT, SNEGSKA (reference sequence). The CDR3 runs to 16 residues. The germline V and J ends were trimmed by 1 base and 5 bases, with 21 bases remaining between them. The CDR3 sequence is CSARAAKRGFEDEQYF. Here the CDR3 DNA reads TGCAGTGCTAGAGCTGCCAAGAGGGGGTTTGAGGACGAGCAGTACTTC.

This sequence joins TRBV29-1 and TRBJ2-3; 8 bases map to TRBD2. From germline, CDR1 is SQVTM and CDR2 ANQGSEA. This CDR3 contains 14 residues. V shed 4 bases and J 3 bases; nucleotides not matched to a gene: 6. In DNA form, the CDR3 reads TGCAGCGTTGTTCGGACTAGCAGGACAGATACGCAGTATTTT. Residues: CSVVRTSRTDTQYF.

The DNA for the CDR3 is TGTGCCAGCAGCCAAGATTTGGGGCCACAGGAGACCCAGTACTTC. This encodes CASSQDLGPQETQYF. The J gene is TRBJ2-5, the V gene TRBV3-1; weak D call: TRBD1 (5 bases). Germline CDR1 LGHDT, CDR2 YNNKEL (reference sequence). This CDR3 has 15 residues. V was clipped by 0 bases and J by 5 bases, with 13 bases between them.

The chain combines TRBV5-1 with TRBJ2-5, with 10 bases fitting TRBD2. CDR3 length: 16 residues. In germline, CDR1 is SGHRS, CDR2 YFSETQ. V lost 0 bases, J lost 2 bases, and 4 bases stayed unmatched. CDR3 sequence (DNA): TGCGCCAGCAGCTTGGTCCTAGCGGGGGAGCAAGAGACCCAGTACTTC. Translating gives CASSLVLAGEQETQYF.

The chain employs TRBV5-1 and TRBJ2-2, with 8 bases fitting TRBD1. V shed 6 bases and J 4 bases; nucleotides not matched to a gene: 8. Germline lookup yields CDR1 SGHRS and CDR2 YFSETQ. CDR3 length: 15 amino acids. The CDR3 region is CASTRTGFSTGELFF. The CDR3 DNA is TGCGCCAGCACCCGGACAGGGTTCAGCACCGGGGAGCTGTTTTTT.

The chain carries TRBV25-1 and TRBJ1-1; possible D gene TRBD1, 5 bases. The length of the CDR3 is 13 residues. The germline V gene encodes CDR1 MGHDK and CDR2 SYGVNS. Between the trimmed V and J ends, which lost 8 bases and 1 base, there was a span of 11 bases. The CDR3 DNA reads TGTGCCAGCTTGGGACCGCGGAACACTGAAGCTTTCTTT. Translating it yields CASLGPRNTEAFF.

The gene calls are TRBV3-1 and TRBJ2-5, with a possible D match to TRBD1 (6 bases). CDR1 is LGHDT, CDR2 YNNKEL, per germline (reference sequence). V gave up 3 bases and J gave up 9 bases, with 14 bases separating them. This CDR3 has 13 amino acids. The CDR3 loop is CASSQGTPRAQYF. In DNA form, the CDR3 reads TGTGCCAGCAGCCAGGGGACACCCAGGGCCCAGTACTTC.

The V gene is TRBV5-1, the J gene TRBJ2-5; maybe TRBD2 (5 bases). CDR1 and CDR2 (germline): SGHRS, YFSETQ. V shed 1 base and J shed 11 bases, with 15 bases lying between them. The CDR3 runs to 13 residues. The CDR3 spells CASSLPELEEQYF. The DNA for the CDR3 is TGCGCCAGCAGCTTGCCGGAACTAGAAGAGCAGTACTTC. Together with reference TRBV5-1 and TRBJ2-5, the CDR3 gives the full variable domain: KAGVTQTPRYLIKTRGQQVTLSCSPISGHRSVSWYQQTPGQGLQFLFEYFSETQRNKGNFPGRFSGRQFSNSRSEMNVSTLELGDSALYLCASSLPELEEQYFGPGTRLLVL.

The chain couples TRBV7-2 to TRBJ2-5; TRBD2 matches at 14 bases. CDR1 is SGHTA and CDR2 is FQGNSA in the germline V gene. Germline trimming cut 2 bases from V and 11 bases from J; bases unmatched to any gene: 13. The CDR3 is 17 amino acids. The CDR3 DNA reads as TGTGCCAGCAGCTTAAGGGAGACTAGCGGGGGGGTAAATGAGCAGTACTTC. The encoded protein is CASSLRETSGGVNEQYF.

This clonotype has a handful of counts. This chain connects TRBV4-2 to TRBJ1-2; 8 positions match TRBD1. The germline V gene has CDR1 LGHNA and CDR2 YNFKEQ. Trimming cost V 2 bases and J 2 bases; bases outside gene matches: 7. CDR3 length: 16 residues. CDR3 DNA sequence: TGTGCCAGCAGCCAACTAGGGACAGGAACAAACTATGGCTACACCTTC. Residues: CASSQLGTGTNYGYTF.